Presented here are 30 T cell receptor beta chains from one specimen sequenced in a study of blood T cell repertoires in COVID-19. The method was immunoSEQ multiplex PCR; TCRdb's version includes in-frame clones alone and lacks a portion of them. The table lists approximately 390,000 clones, about 90% of them singletons. Sequenced material: peripheral blood. The receptors originated from a woman in her sixties or seventies with COVID-19, enrolled during active disease.

V and J are TRBV2 and TRBJ1-2; 9 positions agree with TRBD1. The CDR3 loop spans 12 amino acids. Unmatched junction bases numbered 6, after V lost 3 bases and J lost 13 bases. CDR1 is SNHLY, CDR2 FYNNEI, per germline. CDR3 sequence: CASSDTGQGSTF. The CDR3 nucleotides are TGTGCCAGCAGTGACACTGGACAGGGGAGCACCTTC.

Only a few counts were recorded for this clone. The gene calls are TRBV5-1 and TRBJ1-2; 7 bases map to TRBD1. The V segment lost 4 bases and the J segment 7 bases; nucleotides outside the gene matches: 10. From germline, CDR1 is SGHRS and CDR2 YFSETQ. The CDR3 is 14 residues long. Here the CDR3 reads CASSTLQGVIGYTF. CDR3 DNA sequence: TGCGCCAGCAGCACCCTTCAGGGGGTAATTGGCTACACCTTC. The full variable domain, with the rest looked up from reference TRBV5-1 and TRBJ1-2, is KAGVTQTPRYLIKTRGQQVTLSCSPISGHRSVSWYQQTPGQGLQFLFEYFSETQRNKGNFPGRFSGRQFSNSRSEMNVSTLELGDSALYLCASSTLQGVIGYTFGSGTRLTVV.

This clone was seen only once. This chain connects TRBV20-1 to TRBJ1-6; 8 bases agree with TRBD1. The CDR3 has 15 amino acids. With V trimmed by 6 bases and J by 3 bases, 7 bases remained unmatched. From germline, CDR1 is DFQATT and CDR2 SNEGSKA (reference sequence). The CDR3 DNA sequence: TGCAGTGCCAGTAGGACAGGGAACTATAATTCACCCCTCCACTTT. Protein: CSASRTGNYNSPLHF.

The rearrangement uses TRBV15 and TRBJ1-3; tentatively, D is TRBD1 (5 bases). The germline V gene encodes CDR1 LNHNV and CDR2 YYDKDF (reference sequence). The CDR3 is 16 residues long. V lost 0 bases and J 0 bases, leaving 9 bases between the germline ends. In nucleotides, the CDR3 is TGTGCCACCAGCAGAGAAAGACAGTTCTCTGGAAACACCATATATTTT. This encodes CATSRERQFSGNTIYF.

V and J are TRBV5-4 and TRBJ2-5, with TRBD2 matching 11 bases. With V trimmed by 1 base and J by 4 bases, 9 bases remained unmatched. CDR1 is SGHNT and CDR2 is YYREEE in the germline V gene (reference sequence). The CDR3 length is 17 residues. CDR3 nucleotides: TGTGCCAGCAGCTTGTTATACCTAGCGGGGGGCGGAGAGACCCAGTACTTC. This encodes CASSLLYLAGGGETQYF.

The chain joins TRBV4-1 to TRBJ2-7; perhaps TRBD1 as D (6 bases). The CDR3 length is 13 residues. V dropped 4 bases and J dropped 3 bases, with 10 bases sitting between them. Germline CDR1 MGHRA, CDR2 YSYEKL. CDR3 sequence reads: CASSPQQGYEQYF. The CDR3 DNA is TGCGCCAGCAGCCCCCAACAGGGCTACGAGCAGTACTTC.

This rearrangement joins TRBV5-1 to TRBJ2-1; the match to TRBD2 covers 11 bases. The V segment lost 5 bases and the J segment 3 bases; nucleotides outside the gene matches: 4. The CDR3 loop spans 15 amino acids. The germline V gene encodes CDR1 SGHRS and CDR2 YFSETQ. DNA of the CDR3: TGCGCCAGCAGGAATAGCGGGGGGGTCTACAATGAGCAGTTCTTC. Translating gives CASRNSGGVYNEQFF.

The chain uses TRBV7-2 and TRBJ1-1; 7 bases are shared with TRBD1. Germline loops: CDR1 SGHTA, CDR2 FQGNSA. The CDR3 contains 18 residues. V shed 5 bases and J 4 bases; nucleotides not matched to a gene: 19. The CDR3 region has the DNA TGTGCCAGCAGCCCCACGGCCATACAGGGGATGGGGACCACTGAAGCTTTCTTT. Protein sequence: CASSPTAIQGMGTTEAFF.

The chain has TRBV19 and TRBJ1-1; D possibly corresponds to TRBD1 (6 bases). CDR1 is LNHDA and CDR2 is SQIVND in the germline V gene (reference sequence). V lost 4 bases and J lost 3, with 12 bases in between. The CDR3 consists of 14 residues. The CDR3 DNA follows: TGTGCCAGTAGTACAACAGGGAGGGACACTGAAGCTTTCTTT. Its translation: CASSTTGRDTEAFF.

The rearrangement links TRBV5-1 to TRBJ2-6; no definite D call. The V end lost 4 bases, the J end lost 1 base, and 9 bases lay between the germline ends. This CDR3 is 15 amino acids long. CDR1 and CDR2 from the germline V gene are SGHRS and YFSETQ. The CDR3 nucleotides read TGCGCCAGCAGCCTAAGTCTGTCTGGGGCCAACGTCCTGACTTTC. Residues: CASSLSLSGANVLTF.

The CDR3 here is CASSPTGGYQPQHF. In nucleotides, the CDR3 is TGTGCCAGCAGCCCGACAGGGGGCTATCAGCCCCAGCATTTT. V and J are TRBV7-2 and TRBJ1-5; 10 nucleotides line up with TRBD1. CDR3 size: 14 residues. Per the germline V gene, CDR1 is SGHTA and CDR2 is FQGNSA. The V segment lost 5 bases and the J segment 5 bases; nucleotides outside the gene matches: 3.

The chain has TRBV6-5 and TRBJ2-7; 9 positions agree with TRBD2. Germline trimming cut 4 bases from V and 3 bases from J; bases unmatched to any gene: 7. The germline V gene has CDR1 MNHEY and CDR2 SVGAGI. The CDR3 is 15 residues long. The CDR3 is CASSSNLSGGYEQYF. CDR3 nucleotides: TGTGCCAGCAGTTCGAACCTTAGCGGGGGCTACGAGCAGTACTTC.

The CDR3: CASSSGLQETQYF. The DNA of the CDR3 is TGTGCCAGCAGCTCGGGACTCCAAGAGACCCAGTACTTC. V and J are TRBV9 and TRBJ2-5; tentative D call: TRBD2 (6 bases). V lost 4 bases, J lost 1 base, and 8 bases lay in between. Germline V gives CDR1 SGDLS, CDR2 YYNGEE. The CDR3 spans 13 residues. Together with reference TRBV9 and TRBJ2-5, the CDR3 gives the full variable domain: DSGVTQTPKHLITATGQRVTLRCSPRSGDLSVYWYQQSLDQGLQFLIQYYNGEERAKGNILERFSAQQFPDLHSELNLSSLELGDSALYFCASSSGLQETQYFGPGTRLLVL.

This clone came up once. V and J are TRBV5-6 and TRBJ1-1; D is ambiguous. The CDR3 runs 14 residues. Trimming shortened V by 4 bases and J by 4 bases, and 14 bases separated the two germline ends. CDR1 is SGHDT, CDR2 YYEEEE, per germline. The CDR3 DNA reads as TGTGCCAGCAGCCGAGGGAAAGTAGGCACTGAAGCTTTCTTT. As protein: CASSRGKVGTEAFF.

Only a few counts were recorded for this clone. This chain links TRBV3-1 (or the pseudogene TRBV3-2) with TRBJ2-2; 8 bases agree with TRBD1. Unmatched junction bases numbered 5, after V lost 4 bases and J lost 7 bases. The CDR3 is 14 amino acids. Germline lookup yields CDR1 LGHDT and CDR2 YNNKEL (reference sequence). DNA for the CDR3: TGTGCCAGCAGCCCGGGACAGGCAAACGGGGAGCTGTTTTTT. Translating it yields CASSPGQANGELFF.

This chain joins TRBV7-6 and TRBJ2-3; TRBD1 aligns across 9 bases. The CDR3 spans 15 residues. CDR1 is SGHVS, CDR2 FNYEAQ, per germline. The V gene end was trimmed by 5 bases and the J gene end by 4 bases; junction bases not matched to a gene: 7. The CDR3 loop is CASSRGQGASDTQYF. CDR3 bases: TGTGCCAGCAGCCGGGGACAGGGTGCGTCAGATACGCAGTATTTT.

The V and J genes are TRBV6-5 and TRBJ1-1; D is unclear. Trimming shortened V by 0 bases and J by 6 bases, and 11 bases separated the two germline ends. The germline gives CDR1 MNHEY, CDR2 SVGAGI. The CDR3 covers 14 residues. The CDR3 region is CASSYSFGRAEAFF. The DNA of the CDR3 is TGTGCCAGCAGTTACTCGTTCGGTCGCGCTGAAGCTTTCTTT.

The chain recombines TRBV5-6 with TRBJ2-7; D is possibly TRBD2 (5 bases). In germline, CDR1 is SGHDT, CDR2 YYEEEE. CDR3 length: 14 amino acids. V lost 7 bases, J lost 4 bases, and 18 bases lay in between. This chain's CDR3 is CASVKGGLSYEQYF. Written as DNA, the CDR3 is TGTGCCAGCGTTAAGGGCGGGTTATCTTACGAGCAGTACTTC.

The genes are TRBV28 and TRBJ2-6; TRBD2 might be the D (5 bases). Germline values: CDR1 MDHEN, CDR2 SYDVKM. The CDR3 covers 14 residues. V lost 3 bases and J lost 2, with 5 bases in between. This CDR3 reads CASSFGTGANVLTF. CDR3 nucleotides: TGTGCCAGCAGTTTCGGGACTGGGGCCAACGTCCTGACTTTC.

The CDR3 loop is CASSIAGGGESPLHF. The CDR3 DNA is TGTGCCAGCAGTATCGCGGGAGGAGGGGAGTCACCCCTCCACTTT. This sequence joins TRBV2 and TRBJ1-6; D perhaps matches TRBD1 (5 bases). With 5 bases removed from V and 10 bases from J, the gap between germline ends came to 18 bases. Germline V gives CDR1 SNHLY, CDR2 FYNNEI. The CDR3 sequence is 15 residues long.

The rearrangement joins TRBV28 to TRBJ1-2; D gene unclear. The CDR3 spans 12 residues. From germline, CDR1 is MDHEN and CDR2 SYDVKM. With 6 bases removed from V and 0 bases from J, the gap between germline ends came to 5 bases. CDR3 in amino acids: CASSGANYGYTF. In DNA form, the CDR3 reads TGTGCCAGCAGCGGAGCTAACTATGGCTACACCTTC.

The gene calls are TRBV7-8 and TRBJ2-2, with D perhaps TRBD1 (5 bases). The CDR3 is 15 amino acids. Germline assignment: CDR1 SGHVS and CDR2 FQNEAQ. V was shortened by 5 bases and J by 4 bases, with 14 bases between the two germline ends. The CDR3 here is CASSLQETVTGELFF. The CDR3 DNA is TGTGCCAGCAGCCTACAGGAGACGGTCACCGGGGAGCTGTTTTTT.

The V and J genes are TRBV6-5 and TRBJ2-7; D might be TRBD2 (5 bases). CDR3 length: 11 amino acids. Trimming took off 8 bases at V and 3 bases at J, with 8 bases between the two ends. The V gene's germline CDR1 is MNHEY and CDR2 SVGAGI. CDR3 DNA sequence: TGTGCCAGCCGAGGGAACTACGAGCAGTACTTC. Translation gives CASRGNYEQYF.

The chain links TRBV4-2 to TRBJ1-3; tentatively, D is TRBD1 (6 bases). V dropped 2 bases and J dropped 8 bases, with 13 bases sitting between them. The CDR3 has 14 amino acids. CDR1 LGHNA and CDR2 YNFKEQ come from the germline V gene. The CDR3 DNA is TGTGCCAGCAGCCAAAGAACAGGGAGAGACACCATATATTTT. Protein: CASSQRTGRDTIYF.

The V gene is TRBV7-9, the J gene TRBJ2-7, with D perhaps matching TRBD1 (5 bases). CDR3 length equals 15 residues. V lost 5 bases to trimming and J lost 7 bases, with 21 bases between them. Germline CDR1 SEHNR, CDR2 FQNEAQ (reference sequence). The CDR3 DNA reads as TGTGCCAGCAGCCGTCGTCTGGTTGGGGCGCTTGAGCAGTACTTC. Translation: CASSRRLVGALEQYF.

The chain combines TRBV7-3 with TRBJ2-3; D is possibly TRBD1 (5 bases). Looked up from germline, CDR1 is SGHTA and CDR2 is FQGTGA. The CDR3 runs to 14 residues. Trimming stripped 3 bases from V and 8 bases from J, with 15 bases between. Here the CDR3 reads CASSLGGAAVTQYF. The CDR3 region has the DNA TGTGCCAGCAGCTTGGGTGGGGCAGCCGTTACGCAGTATTTT.

The rearrangement links TRBV9 to TRBJ2-5, with D unclear. Germline-derived CDR1 and CDR2 are SGDLS and YYNGEE. Trimming took off 2 bases at V and 5 bases at J, with 13 bases between the two ends. The CDR3 has 14 amino acids. The CDR3 bases are TGTGCCAGCAGCGTCAGTGGAGCTCGGGAGACCCAGTACTTC. Translated, it gives CASSVSGARETQYF.

This clone has more than one count but fewer than ten. The rearrangement links TRBV12-3 or TRBV12-4 to TRBJ2-1, with D perhaps matching TRBD1 (6 bases). The length of the CDR3 is 13 residues. V lost 7 bases to trimming and J lost 4 bases, with 11 bases between them. In DNA form, the CDR3 reads TGTGCCAGCACCCCGGACAGTTACAATGAGCAGTTCTTC. Translation: CASTPDSYNEQFF.

A single count supports this clone. The rearrangement joins TRBV4-1 to TRBJ2-6, with D uncertain. Per germline, CDR1 MGHRA and CDR2 YSYEKL. The CDR3 has 16 amino acids. V was trimmed by 6 bases and J by 0 bases, leaving 12 bases between them. This CDR3 is CASSPKTRSGANVLTF. For the CDR3, the DNA is TGCGCCAGCAGTCCAAAAACTCGCTCTGGGGCCAACGTCCTGACTTTC.

This CDR3 is CASSLASGTGELFF. The CDR3 coding sequence is TGTGCCAGCAGCTTAGCGTCGGGAACCGGGGAGCTGTTTTTT. The rearrangement uses TRBV7-3 and TRBJ2-2, with D maybe TRBD2 (5 bases). This CDR3 has 14 residues. Trimming pared 2 bases from V and 5 bases from J, leaving 9 bases between. Germline values: CDR1 SGHTA, CDR2 FQGTGA.